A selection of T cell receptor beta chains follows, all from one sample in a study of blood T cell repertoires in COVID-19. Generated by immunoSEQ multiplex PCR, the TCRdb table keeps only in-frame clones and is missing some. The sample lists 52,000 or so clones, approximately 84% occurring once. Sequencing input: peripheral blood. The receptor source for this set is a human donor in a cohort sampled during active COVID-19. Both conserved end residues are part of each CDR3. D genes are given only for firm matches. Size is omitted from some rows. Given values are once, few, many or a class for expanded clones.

CDR3: CASSPRTGGNSPLHF
DNA: TGTGCCAGCAGCCCCCGGACAGGGGGGAATTCACCCCTCCACTTT
size: .
J: TRBJ1-6
D: TRBD1
V: TRBV14

CDR3: CASSTFGAPNTEAFF
DNA: TGTGCCAGCAGTACGTTTGGGGCGCCGAACACTGAAGCTTTCTTT
size: .
J: TRBJ1-1
D: .
V: TRBV6-5

CDR3: CASSLGRDTEAFF
DNA: TGTGCCAGCAGTTTAGGCAGGGACACTGAAGCTTTCTTT
size: .
J: TRBJ1-1
D: .
V: TRBV12-3/TRBV12-4

CDR3: CASSPPGQGNTIYF
DNA: TGTGCCAGCTCACCCCCAGGGCAAGGAAACACCATATATTTT
size: .
J: TRBJ1-3
D: .
V: TRBV18

CDR3: CASSQDRASGGSDTQYF
DNA: TGTGCCAGCAGCCAAGATCGGGCTAGCGGGGGGTCAGATACGCAGTATTTT
size: .
J: TRBJ2-3
D: TRBD2
V: TRBV4-2

CDR3: CATSDGFTGELFF
DNA: TGTGCCACCAGTGATGGCTTCACCGGGGAGCTGTTTTTT
size: .
J: TRBJ2-2
D: .
V: TRBV24-1

CDR3: CASRNRDGTEAFF
DNA: TGTGCCAGCCGAAACAGGGACGGGACTGAAGCTTTCTTT
size: .
J: TRBJ1-1
D: .
V: TRBV19

CDR3: CASSESEAVQETQYF
DNA: TGTGCCAGCAGTGAATCGGAGGCAGTTCAAGAGACCCAGTACTTC
size: .
J: TRBJ2-5
D: .
V: TRBV25-1

CDR3: CASSLAGGWETQYF
DNA: TGTGCCAGCAGCTTGGCCGGGGGGTGGGAGACCCAGTACTTC
size: .
J: TRBJ2-5
D: TRBD2
V: TRBV5-4

CDR3: CASSREDFAYEQYF
DNA: TGTGCCAGCTCAAGGGAGGATTTCGCCTACGAGCAGTACTTC
size: .
J: TRBJ2-7
D: .
V: TRBV18

CDR3: CASSYGLTEAFF
DNA: TGTGCCAGCAGTTACGGGCTCACTGAAGCTTTCTTT
size: few
J: TRBJ1-1
D: .
V: TRBV6-2/TRBV6-3

CDR3: CASSFGGTTNEKLFF
DNA: TGTGCCAGCAGTTTTGGCGGCACAACTAATGAAAAACTGTTTTTT
size: .
J: TRBJ1-4
D: .
V: TRBV27

CDR3: CASSLDLTDGYTF
DNA: TGTGCCAGCAGCTTAGATCTGACAGATGGCTACACCTTC
size: .
J: TRBJ1-2
D: .
V: TRBV11-2

CDR3: CASSLSEGYGYTF
DNA: TGTGCCAGCAGCTTAAGTGAGGGCTATGGCTACACCTTC
size: once
J: TRBJ1-2
D: .
V: TRBV5-4

CDR3: CASSQGLATYEQYF
DNA: TGTGCCAGCTCACAGGGACTAGCGACCTACGAGCAGTACTTC
size: once
J: TRBJ2-7
D: TRBD2
V: TRBV18

CDR3: CASRPPTANTGELFF
DNA: TGTGCCAGCAGACCCCCAACGGCGAACACCGGGGAGCTGTTTTTT
size: few
J: TRBJ2-2
D: .
V: TRBV5-4

CDR3: CSAHGGTQAFF
DNA: TGCAGTGCCCACGGGGGAACCCAAGCTTTCTTT
size: .
J: TRBJ1-1
D: .
V: TRBV20-1

CDR3: CATSDPGQAAETQYF
DNA: TGTGCCACCAGTGATCCGGGACAGGCGGCGGAGACCCAGTACTTC
size: .
J: TRBJ2-5
D: TRBD1
V: TRBV24-1

CDR3: CASSQALRGRASYEQYF
DNA: TGTGCCAGCAGCCAAGCCCTCAGGGGAAGGGCAAGCTACGAGCAGTACTTC
size: .
J: TRBJ2-7
D: .
V: TRBV3-1/TRBV3-2

CDR3: CASSLVREHEAFF
DNA: TGCGCCAGCAGCTTGGTGCGGGAGCATGAAGCTTTCTTT
size: once
J: TRBJ1-1
D: .
V: TRBV5-1

CDR3: CASSSETSGSRFF
DNA: TGCGCCAGCAGCTCCGAGACTAGCGGGAGTCGTTTCTTC
size: once
J: TRBJ2-1
D: TRBD2
V: TRBV5-1

CDR3: CASSQTSGSGETQYF
DNA: TGTGCCAGCAGCCAAACTAGCGGGAGTGGGGAGACCCAGTACTTC
size: .
J: TRBJ2-5
D: TRBD2
V: TRBV3-1/TRBV3-2

CDR3: CASSQGQDTQYF
DNA: TGCGCCAGCAGCCAAGGTCAAGATACGCAGTATTTT
size: few
J: TRBJ2-3
D: .
V: TRBV4-1

CDR3: CASSVAKGGVETQYF
DNA: TGTGCCAGCAGCGTAGCGAAAGGGGGCGTAGAGACCCAGTACTTC
size: .
J: TRBJ2-5
D: TRBD1
V: TRBV9

CDR3: CASTHGGAYEQYF
DNA: TGTGCCAGCACTCACGGAGGAGCCTACGAGCAGTACTTC
size: .
J: TRBJ2-7
D: .
V: TRBV6-5

CDR3: CASSKRRGLYEQYF
DNA: TGTGCCAGCAGCAAAAGAAGGGGGCTCTACGAGCAGTACTTC
size: .
J: TRBJ2-7
D: .
V: TRBV21-1

CDR3: CASSPGGLRKEKLFF
DNA: TGCGCCAGCAGCCCGGGGGGGTTGCGTAAGGAAAAACTGTTTTTT
size: .
J: TRBJ1-4
D: .
V: TRBV5-1

CDR3: CASREPLANYGYTF
DNA: TGTGCCAGCAGGGAGCCTCTAGCTAACTATGGCTACACCTTC
size: .
J: TRBJ1-2
D: .
V: TRBV6-5

CDR3: CASSPLTGMNTEAFF
DNA: TGTGCCAGCAGCCCACTGACAGGTATGAACACTGAAGCTTTCTTT
size: .
J: TRBJ1-1
D: .
V: TRBV7-9

CDR3: CASREGLSRTDTQYF
DNA: TGTGCCAGCAGGGAGGGACTATCCCGCACAGATACGCAGTATTTT
size: once
J: TRBJ2-3
D: TRBD2
V: TRBV2

CDR3: CASSIRGTTNEKLFF
DNA: TGTGCCAGTAGTATCCGGGGAACAACTAATGAAAAACTGTTTTTT
size: few
J: TRBJ1-4
D: .
V: TRBV19

CDR3: CASSRRQGDYGYTF
DNA: TGTGCCAGCAGTCGTAGGCAGGGGGACTATGGCTACACCTTC
size: .
J: TRBJ1-2
D: TRBD1
V: TRBV6-6

CDR3: CASSAAHSEGYTEAFF
DNA: TGTGCCAGCAGCGCCGCCCATAGCGAAGGTTACACTGAAGCTTTCTTT
size: .
J: TRBJ1-1
D: .
V: TRBV21-1

CDR3: CATSAYAGANVLTF
DNA: TGTGCCACCAGTGCCTACGCTGGGGCCAACGTCCTGACTTTC
size: .
J: TRBJ2-6
D: .
V: TRBV24-1

CDR3: CASRRWAGGPDEQYF
DNA: TGTGCCAGTCGGAGGTGGGCGGGAGGGCCAGACGAGCAGTACTTC
size: .
J: TRBJ2-7
D: TRBD2
V: TRBV2

CDR3: CASSLDSGHNEQYF
DNA: TGCGCCAGCAGCTTGGATTCAGGTCACAACGAGCAGTACTTC
size: few
J: TRBJ2-7
D: .
V: TRBV5-1

CDR3: CATRTGPQETQYF
DNA: TGTGCCACCAGGACAGGGCCTCAAGAGACCCAGTACTTC
size: .
J: TRBJ2-5
D: TRBD1
V: TRBV6-5

CDR3: CASRAGTGSENIQYF
DNA: TGTGCCAGCAGGGCCGGGACAGGGAGTGAAAACATTCAGTACTTC
size: .
J: TRBJ2-4
D: TRBD1
V: TRBV5-4

CDR3: CASSITSGVEQFF
DNA: TGCGCCAGCAGCATCACTAGCGGAGTTGAGCAGTTCTTC
size: .
J: TRBJ2-1
D: TRBD2
V: TRBV5-1

CDR3: CATSDAQGRDTGELFF
DNA: TGTGCCACCAGTGACGCGCAGGGGAGGGATACCGGGGAGCTGTTTTTT
size: .
J: TRBJ2-2
D: .
V: TRBV24-1